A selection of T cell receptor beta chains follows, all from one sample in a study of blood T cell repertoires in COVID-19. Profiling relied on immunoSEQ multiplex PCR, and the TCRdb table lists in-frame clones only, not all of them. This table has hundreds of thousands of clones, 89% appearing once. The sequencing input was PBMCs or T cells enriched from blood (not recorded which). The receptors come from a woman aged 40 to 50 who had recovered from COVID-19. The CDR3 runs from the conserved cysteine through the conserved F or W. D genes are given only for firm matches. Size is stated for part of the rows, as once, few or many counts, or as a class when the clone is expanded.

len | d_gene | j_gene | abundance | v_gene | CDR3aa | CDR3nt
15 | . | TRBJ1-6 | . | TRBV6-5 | CASSYSRGSNSPLHF | TGTGCCAGCAGTTACTCACGCGGGTCCAATTCACCCCTCCACTTT
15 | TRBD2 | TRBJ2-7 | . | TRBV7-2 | CASSLVLAGGNEQYF | TGTGCCAGCAGCTTAGTACTAGCGGGGGGGAACGAGCAGTACTTC
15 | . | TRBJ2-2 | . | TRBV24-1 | CATSDLRQNTGELFF | TGTGCCACCAGTGATTTGCGACAGAACACCGGGGAGCTGTTTTTT
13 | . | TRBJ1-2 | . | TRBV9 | CASSVGADYGYTF | TGTGCCAGCAGCGTAGGGGCAGACTATGGCTACACCTTC
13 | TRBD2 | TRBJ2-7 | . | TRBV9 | CASSPGGRYEQYF | TGTGCCAGCAGCCCGGGGGGAAGGTACGAGCAGTACTTC
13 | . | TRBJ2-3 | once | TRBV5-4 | CASSPPSTDTQYF | TGTGCCAGCAGCCCCCCTAGCACAGATACGCAGTATTTT
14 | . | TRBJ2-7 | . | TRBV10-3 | CAISEYEGVYEQYF | TGTGCCATCAGTGAGTATGAGGGTGTCTACGAGCAGTACTTC
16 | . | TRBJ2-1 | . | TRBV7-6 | CASSIRTRGRDNEQFF | TGTGCCAGCAGCATACGGACTAGGGGGAGGGACAATGAGCAGTTCTTC
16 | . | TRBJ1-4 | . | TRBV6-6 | CASSYSPGQTNEKLFF | TGTGCCAGCAGTTACTCGCCAGGACAGACAAATGAAAAACTGTTTTTT
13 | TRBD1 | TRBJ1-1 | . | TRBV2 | CASSDRGRTEAFF | TGTGCCAGCAGTGACAGGGGGCGGACTGAAGCTTTCTTT
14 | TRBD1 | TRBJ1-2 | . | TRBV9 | CASSPRQGARGYTF | TGTGCCAGCAGCCCTCGACAGGGGGCGCGCGGCTACACCTTC
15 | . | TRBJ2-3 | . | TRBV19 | CATSQIGGALDTQYF | TGTGCCACCTCACAAATAGGGGGGGCCTTAGATACGCAGTATTTT
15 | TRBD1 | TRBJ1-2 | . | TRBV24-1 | CATSDMTGGVYGYTF | TGTGCCACCAGTGATATGACAGGGGGAGTCTATGGCTACACCTTC
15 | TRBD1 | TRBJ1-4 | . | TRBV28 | CASRPSGTGNEKLFF | TGTGCCAGCAGGCCCTCCGGGACAGGGAATGAAAAACTGTTTTTT
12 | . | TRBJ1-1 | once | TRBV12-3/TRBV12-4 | CASSLEGLEAFF | TGTGCCAGCAGTTTGGAGGGTCTGGAAGCTTTCTTT
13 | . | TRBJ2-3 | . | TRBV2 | CASAWGVGITQYF | TGTGCCAGCGCCTGGGGGGTAGGGATCACGCAGTATTTT
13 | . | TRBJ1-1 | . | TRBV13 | CASSLSGQTEAFF | TGTGCCAGCAGCTTAAGCGGACAGACCGAGGCTTTCTTT
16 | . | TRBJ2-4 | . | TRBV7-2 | CASSPGQTSLGNIQYF | TGTGCCAGCAGCCCCGGACAGACCTCCTTGGGAAACATTCAGTACTTC
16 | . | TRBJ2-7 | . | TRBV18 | CASSSGPGTLSYEQYF | TGTGCCAGCTCATCGGGCCCCGGGACACTCTCCTACGAGCAGTACTTC
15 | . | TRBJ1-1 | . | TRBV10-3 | CAISELSIEVTEAFF | TGTGCCATCAGTGAGTTGTCAATCGAGGTCACTGAAGCTTTCTTT
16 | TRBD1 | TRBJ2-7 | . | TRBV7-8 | CASSPRGTVSLYEQYF | TGTGCCAGCAGCCCAAGGGGGACAGTAAGTCTCTACGAGCAGTACTTC